A selection of T cell receptor beta chains follows, all from one sample in a study of blood T cell repertoires in COVID-19. The assay was immunoSEQ multiplex PCR, and TCRdb's table has in-frame clones only and misses some. Here the sample spans about 310,000 clones, 89% being singletons. Sequencing was done on a sample of PBMCs or T cells enriched from blood (not recorded which). The receptors originated from a man aged 60 to 69 who had recovered from COVID-19. The CDR3 runs from the conserved cysteine through the conserved F or W. The D gene is left open where the match is weak. The size of a clone is reported for some rows only, either as once, few or many, or as a class for expanded clones.

TRBV19,-,TRBD1,TRBJ2-6,TGTGCCAGTACCCCACAGGGGGCGCGGGGGGCCAACGTCCTGACTTTC,CASTPQGARGANVLTF
TRBV14,-,TRBD1,TRBJ1-3,TGTGCCAGCAGCCACGGACAGGGGTCAATATCTGGAAACACCATATATTTT,CASSHGQGSISGNTIYF
TRBV19,few,-,TRBJ1-5,TGTGCCAGCAACCTAGCTGTCACGGCATATAGCAATCAGCCCCAGCATTTT,CASNLAVTAYSNQPQHF
TRBV5-1,-,TRBD1,TRBJ2-5,TGCGCCAGCAGCCGAGGGACAGGGACCCTCGAGACCCAGTACTTC,CASSRGTGTLETQYF
TRBV24-1,-,TRBD2,TRBJ2-3,TGTGCCACCAGTGACGTCGGGGGGTCCACAGATACGCAGTATTTT,CATSDVGGSTDTQYF
TRBV6-1,-,TRBD1,TRBJ1-2,TGTGCCAGCAGTGAATACACTATTGGGACAGGCACTTCCTATGGCTACACCTTC,CASSEYTIGTGTSYGYTF
TRBV11-2,once,-,TRBJ1-5,TGTGCCAGCAGCCGGGACAACAATCAGCCCCAGCATTTT,CASSRDNNQPQHF
TRBV5-1,-,TRBD1,TRBJ1-4,TGCGCCAGCAGCCTCGATCAGGGGGCGCCTAATGAAAAACTGTTTTTT,CASSLDQGAPNEKLFF
TRBV7-2,-,-,TRBJ1-2,TGTGCCAGCAGCTTAGACTCAAACGTCAACTATGGCTACACCTTC,CASSLDSNVNYGYTF
TRBV5-6,-,TRBD1,TRBJ1-6,TGTGCCAGCAGCTACGGGACAGGGTCGCTACCCCTCCACTTT,CASSYGTGSLPLHF
TRBV30,-,-,TRBJ1-2,TGTGCCTGGAGTGTAGCCCCTGGCTACACCTTC,CAWSVAPGYTF
TRBV19,-,-,TRBJ2-7,TGTGCCAGTAGCCCCCGTAGTTCGGAGCAGTACTTC,CASSPRSSEQYF
TRBV5-1,-,-,TRBJ2-4,TGCGCCAGCAGCCCGAATGTGAGGGCGGACGTAAACATTCAGTACTTC,CASSPNVRADVNIQYF
TRBV24-1,-,-,TRBJ1-5,TGTGCCACCAGTGATCACCGGGATCCTGATTACAGCAATCAGCCCCAGCATTTT,CATSDHRDPDYSNQPQHF
TRBV6-5,-,TRBD1,TRBJ2-7,TGTGCCAGCAGGCGGGGACAGGGGTCCTCCTACGAGCAGTACTTC,CASRRGQGSSYEQYF
TRBV5-4,-,-,TRBJ1-1,TGTGCCAGCAGCTTGGACCAGGCTTCCACTGAAGCTTTCTTT,CASSLDQASTEAFF
TRBV3-1/TRBV3-2,-,-,TRBJ2-2,TGTGCCAGCAGCCTTCTAGCGACCGGGGAGCTGTTTTTT,CASSLLATGELFF
TRBV6-1,few,TRBD1,TRBJ1-5,TGTGCCAGCAGTGGATGGACAGGGGGAGGCGGTCAGCCCCAGCATTTT,CASSGWTGGGGQPQHF
TRBV27,few,TRBD2,TRBJ2-7,TGTGCCAGCAGTTTCCTTTCCCCTAGCGGGAGCTCCTACGAGCAGTACTTC,CASSFLSPSGSSYEQYF
TRBV30,-,TRBD1,TRBJ1-2,TGTGCCTGGAGACCAACCCCGACAGGGGCCGATGGCTACACCTTC,CAWRPTPTGADGYTF
TRBV5-1,-,-,TRBJ2-1,TGCGCCAGCAGGGCCAGTAACTCCTACAATGAGCAGTTCTTC,CASRASNSYNEQFF
TRBV18,-,-,TRBJ2-1,TGTGCCAGCTCACCATCGATGGGCGGGGATTCCTACAATGAGCAGTTCTTC,CASSPSMGGDSYNEQFF
TRBV29-1,-,TRBD1,TRBJ1-2,TGCAGCGTTTCCGGGACAGGGTCTGGCTACACCTTC,CSVSGTGSGYTF
TRBV28,-,-,TRBJ1-5,TGTGCCAGCAGCTCACCGGGAAGCAATCAGCCCCAGCATTTT,CASSSPGSNQPQHF
TRBV6-5,-,-,TRBJ1-1,TGTGCCAGCAGTTTGGGACTCCGCATGAACACTGAAGCTTTCTTT,CASSLGLRMNTEAFF
TRBV19,-,TRBD2,TRBJ2-7,TGTGCCAGTAGTCCTGGACTAGCGGGGAAATCCTACGAGCAGTACTTC,CASSPGLAGKSYEQYF
TRBV7-9,-,-,TRBJ2-5,TGTGCCAGCAGCCCCTACCTGACAGAACAAGAGACCCAGTACTTC,CASSPYLTEQETQYF
TRBV6-4,-,-,TRBJ2-1,TGTGCCAGCAGTGACTCTGCAGGGAGGAATGAGCAGTTCTTC,CASSDSAGRNEQFF
TRBV6-5,-,TRBD1,TRBJ1-1,TGTGCCAGCAGCCTCCGGGACAGGAACACTGAAGCTTTCTTT,CASSLRDRNTEAFF
TRBV19,once,TRBD2,TRBJ2-2,TGTGCCAGTAGTATCGGAGCGGGAGGGAGAACCGGGGAGCTGTTTTTT,CASSIGAGGRTGELFF
TRBV7-8,-,TRBD1,TRBJ2-7,TGTGCCAGCAGCACCAGACAGGGGAGTTACGAGCAGTACTTC,CASSTRQGSYEQYF
TRBV19,-,-,TRBJ1-2,TGTGCCAGTAGTATCCGTAACTATGGCTACACCTTC,CASSIRNYGYTF
TRBV5-6,-,-,TRBJ2-5,TGTGCCAGCAGCTCCCCAAGGGGCGCCGGGGAGACCCAGTACTTC,CASSSPRGAGETQYF
TRBV7-3,-,TRBD2,TRBJ2-3,TGTGCCAGCAGCCGACTAGCGTCTCCCGCAGATACGCAGTATTTT,CASSRLASPADTQYF
TRBV5-1,-,-,TRBJ2-1,TGCGCCAGCAGCCTCACGCCTAGCTACAATGAGCAGTTCTTC,CASSLTPSYNEQFF
TRBV6-4,-,TRBD2,TRBJ2-6,TGTGCCAGCAGTGACTCAGGTTGGACTAGCGGGCCCCCCAGGGCCAACGTCCTGACTTTC,CASSDSGWTSGPPRANVLTF
TRBV5-1,-,TRBD2,TRBJ2-1,TGCGCCAGCAGCTCCCTAGCGGGGGCCTCCTACAATGAGCAGTTCTTC,CASSSLAGASYNEQFF
TRBV7-9,-,TRBD2,TRBJ2-2,TGTGCCAGCAGCTCGTCCGGGACTAGCGGGACCCCCGGGGAGCTGTTTTTT,CASSSSGTSGTPGELFF
TRBV6-5,-,TRBD2,TRBJ2-1,TGTGCCAGCAGTTACGCTAGCGGCTCCTACAATGAGCAGTTCTTC,CASSYASGSYNEQFF
TRBV4-1,-,TRBD1,TRBJ2-3,TGCGCCACCTCTTGGACAGGGAGCACAGATACGCAGTATTTT,CATSWTGSTDTQYF
TRBV6-5,-,-,TRBJ1-2,TGTGCCAGCAGTTACTCGAGGGGGGGGCGCAGTGGCTACACCTTC,CASSYSRGGRSGYTF
TRBV28,-,TRBD2,TRBJ2-7,TGTGCCAGCAGTCTCGGGACTAGCGGGGGTGCCTACGAGCAGTACTTC,CASSLGTSGGAYEQYF
TRBV10-2,-,TRBD1,TRBJ2-7,TGCGCCAGCAGTGTCGCGGGACAGGGTACCTACGAGCAGTACTTC,CASSVAGQGTYEQYF
TRBV24-1,-,TRBD1,TRBJ2-7,TGTGCCACGGGGGACAGGGCAACCTACGAGCAGTACTTC,CATGDRATYEQYF
TRBV15,-,-,TRBJ2-7,TGTGCCACCAGCAGAGGGCGCGGGAACTACGAGCAGTACTTC,CATSRGRGNYEQYF
TRBV7-9,-,-,TRBJ2-1,TGTGCCAGCAGCCCCCAGGGCCCACAGGGAGATGAGCAGTTCTTC,CASSPQGPQGDEQFF
TRBV11-3,-,-,TRBJ2-7,TGTGCCAGCAGCTTACACGGGGGCTCCTACGAGCAGTACTTC,CASSLHGGSYEQYF
TRBV7-2,once,-,TRBJ2-2,TGTGCCAGCAGCTTACAGGGTATCAACACCGGGGAGCTGTTTTTT,CASSLQGINTGELFF
TRBV9,-,-,TRBJ2-3,TGTGCCAGCAGCGTAGGAAGCGCGGCTGGCACAGATACGCAGTATTTT,CASSVGSAAGTDTQYF
TRBV12-3/TRBV12-4,once,-,TRBJ2-7,TGTGCCAGCAGATCCGACCAGGGCCACGAGCAGTACTTC,CASRSDQGHEQYF
TRBV9,-,TRBD1,TRBJ1-4,TGTGCCAGCAGCGTAGACCCCCGGGACAGGGTCGGAAAACTGTTTTTT,CASSVDPRDRVGKLFF
TRBV5-1,-,TRBD1,TRBJ2-1,TGCGCCAGCAGCTCGGGACAGCCCTACAATGAGCAGTTCTTC,CASSSGQPYNEQFF
TRBV24-1,-,-,TRBJ2-7,TGTGCCACCAGTGACCGATCGACAGGAGGTTACGAGCAGTACTTC,CATSDRSTGGYEQYF
TRBV21-1,-,-,TRBJ1-6,TGTGCCAGCAGCATTCGGACAGGCCACCACCTCTATAATTCACCCCTCCACTTT,CASSIRTGHHLYNSPLHF
TRBV24-1,-,TRBD1,TRBJ2-3,TGTGCCACCAGTGATATACCAGGGGGTCGCACAGATACGCAGTATTTT,CATSDIPGGRTDTQYF
TRBV24-1,-,TRBD1,TRBJ1-2,TGTGCCACCAGTGAAACGGGACAGGGCGCCTATGGCTACACCTTC,CATSETGQGAYGYTF
TRBV4-2,few,-,TRBJ2-1,TGTGCCAGCAGCCAAGATCCAGGACAGCCCCAGTTCTTC,CASSQDPGQPQFF
TRBV18,once,TRBD2,TRBJ2-1,TGTGCCAGCTCACCGCCGGACCCAAGACTAGCGGGAGGGCGGAATGAGCAGTTCTTC,CASSPPDPRLAGGRNEQFF